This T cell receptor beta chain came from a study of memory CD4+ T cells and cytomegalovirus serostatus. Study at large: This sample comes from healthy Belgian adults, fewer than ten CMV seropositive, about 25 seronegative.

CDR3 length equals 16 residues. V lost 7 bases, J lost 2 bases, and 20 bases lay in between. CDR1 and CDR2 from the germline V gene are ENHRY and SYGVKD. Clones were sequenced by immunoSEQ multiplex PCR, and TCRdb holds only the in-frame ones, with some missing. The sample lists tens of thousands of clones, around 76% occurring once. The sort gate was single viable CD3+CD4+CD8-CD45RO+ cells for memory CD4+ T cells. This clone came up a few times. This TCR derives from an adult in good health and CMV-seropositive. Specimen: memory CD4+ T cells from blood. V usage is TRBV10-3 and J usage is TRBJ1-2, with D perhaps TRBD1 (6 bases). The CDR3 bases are TGTGCCATCACTCCCCGGGGCAGGGGCGGGAACTATGGCTACACCTTC. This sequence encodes CAITPRGRGGNYGYTF.